The 9 T cell receptor beta chains listed next were all sequenced from one sample in a study of monozygotic twins with inflammatory bowel disease. From the 5' RACE reads, TCRdb lists one entry per CDR3 protein and no DNA. Its listing shows approximately 400,000 distinct CDR3 sequences. Sequencing was carried out using blood. These receptors came from a human donor with ulcerative colitis or Crohn's disease, or a healthy co-twin of an affected twin (not recorded which).

CDR3: CASSLSGTGHGELFF. The J gene is TRBJ2-2, the V gene TRBV5-1; absent DNA, TCRdb's TRBD1 call cannot be checked. Germline V gene lookup returns CDR1 SGHRS and CDR2 YFSETQ. CDR3 length equals 15 residues. Full variable domain (remainder filled in from reference TRBV5-1 and TRBJ2-2): KAGVTQTPRYLIKTRGQQVTLSCSPISGHRSVSWYQQTPGQGLQFLFEYFSETQRNKGNFPGRFSGRQFSNSRSEMNVSTLELGDSALYLCASSLSGTGHGELFFGEGSRLTVL.

The genes are TRBV29-1 and TRBJ2-3; there is no DNA to check the TCRdb D call of TRBD1. This CDR3 region has 13 residues. CDR1 is SQVTM, CDR2 ANQGSEA, per germline. Here the CDR3 reads CSADRGRLNTQYF.

CDR3 sequence: CSVVGRRERNTEAFF. This chain uses TRBV29-1 with TRBJ1-1; the TCRdb call, TRBD1, lacks DNA for checking. There are 15 residues in the CDR3. Germline V CDR1 and CDR2: SQVTM, ANQGSEA.

The chain combines TRBV20-1 with TRBJ2-7. Germline CDR1 and CDR2: DFQATT and SNEGSKA (reference sequence). The CDR3 is 13 amino acids. The CDR3 region is CSARVLGSDEQYF.

The chain carries TRBV10-3 and TRBJ2-6; TCRdb gives TRBD2 as the D gene, but with no DNA this cannot be confirmed. CDR3 length: 14 residues. Germline assignment: CDR1 ENHRY and CDR2 SYGVKD. The CDR3 region is CATLREGGANVLTF.

This chain's CDR3 is CASSEDRTTNEKLFF. The genes are TRBV2 and TRBJ1-4; without DNA, the TCRdb call of TRBD1 cannot be checked. This CDR3 is 15 amino acids long. Germline assignment: CDR1 SNHLY and CDR2 FYNNEI. Full variable domain (rest looked up from reference TRBV2 and TRBJ1-4): EPEVTQTPSHQVTQMGQEVILRCVPISNHLYFYWYRQILGQKVEFLVSFYNNEISEKSEIFDDQFSVERPDGSNFTLKIRSTKLEDSAMYFCASSEDRTTNEKLFFGSGTQLSVL.

V usage is TRBV29-1 and J usage is TRBJ2-7. The germline gives CDR1 SQVTM, CDR2 ANQGSEA. This CDR3 comprises 11 residues. The CDR3 loop reads CSVDSQNEQYF.

The chain joins TRBV18 to TRBJ2-1; TCRdb returns TRBD2, unconfirmable since there is no DNA. Germline assignment: CDR1 KGHSH and CDR2 LQKENI. This CDR3 has 16 residues. The CDR3: CASSLPGLAVYNEQFF.

The chain is built from TRBV7-2 and TRBJ2-5; TCRdb returns TRBD1, unconfirmable since there is no DNA. The CDR3 consists of 14 residues. In germline, CDR1 is SGHTA, CDR2 FQGNSA. This chain's CDR3 is CASSLGRGAETQYF. The full variable domain, rest sourced from reference TRBV7-2 and TRBJ2-5, is GAGVSQSPSNKVTEKGKDVELRCDPISGHTALYWYRQSLGQGLEFLIYFQGNSAPDKSGLPSDRFSAERTGGSVSTLTIQRTQQEDSAVYLCASSLGRGAETQYFGPGTRLLVL.